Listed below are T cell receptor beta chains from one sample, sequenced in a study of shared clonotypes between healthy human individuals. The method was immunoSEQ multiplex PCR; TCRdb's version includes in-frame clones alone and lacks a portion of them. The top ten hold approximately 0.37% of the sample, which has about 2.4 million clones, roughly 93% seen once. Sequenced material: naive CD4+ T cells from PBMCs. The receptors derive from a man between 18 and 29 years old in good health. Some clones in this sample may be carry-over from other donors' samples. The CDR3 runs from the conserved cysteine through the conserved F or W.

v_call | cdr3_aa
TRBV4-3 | CASSQGDSGYNEKLFF
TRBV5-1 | CASSSGTGNLDTQYF
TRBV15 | CATSREADAYQPQHF
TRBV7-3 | CASSLTRTESYEQYF
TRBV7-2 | CASSLEGGRDTQYF
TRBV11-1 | CASSPRGGSTDTQYF
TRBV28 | CASRGQINEKLFF
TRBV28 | CASIPGFGNTIYF
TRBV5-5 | CASSQTGTYSIQYF
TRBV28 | CASRTGFWQPQHF
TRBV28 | CASSSPGQGAGEQYF
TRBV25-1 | CASSLWTGEAFF
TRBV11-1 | CASSPRTYTGELFF
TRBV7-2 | CASSLAGTAGELFF
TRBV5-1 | CASSLAVGLGEDTQYF
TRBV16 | CASSAIGGENEAFF
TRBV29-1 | CSVVRGAPYEQYF
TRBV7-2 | CASSLAGDRGNEQFF
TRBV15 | CATSAAWEQPQHF
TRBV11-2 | CASSHEDQPQHF
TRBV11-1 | CASSLEAGGDTDTQYF
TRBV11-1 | CASSLISGTASSYNEQFF
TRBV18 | CASSSRDVHEQYF
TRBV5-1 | CASSSRQGDGYTF
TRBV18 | CASSPPSKANYGYTF
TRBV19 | CASALDREIGELFF
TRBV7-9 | CASSLGGGGRLETQYF
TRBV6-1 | CASIAGGSYNEQFF
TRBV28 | CASSPPGQPNYGYTF
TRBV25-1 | CASSLPSDTGELFF
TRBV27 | CASSFRPSGYYNEQFF
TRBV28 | CASRSLQGRGEKLFF
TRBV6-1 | CASRPTGAGGYTF
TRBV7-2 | CASSSYGGAEQFF
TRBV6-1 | CASSEAGQQPQHF
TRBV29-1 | CSVDGTSQAYNEQFF
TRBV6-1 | CASSEIEGGHSYEQYF
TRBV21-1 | CASSKEGRGDGYTF
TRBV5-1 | CASSLGVARDGQPQHF
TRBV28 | CASARDSTGELFF
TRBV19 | CASSTGLAGGSEQFF
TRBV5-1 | CASSLARVDTGELFF